Sequencing of this T cell receptor beta chain was carried out in a study of blood T cell repertoires in COVID-19. Overall study context: Acute and convalescent COVID-19 samples came from the United States, Italy and Spain. The analysed material was cDNA or gDNA that came from T cells, B-cell-depleted T cells, or PBMCs.

As processed by the authors: It was from reference gene primer amplification that nucleated cell counts were estimated. Repertoires were generated with immunoSEQ multiplex PCR, while TCRdb's copy carries only in-frame clones and drops some. From that table come the V and J calls and clone size; the DNA was used to work out D and trimming. The sample lists roughly 380,000 clones, about 91% occurring once. The CDR3 spans 13 residues. Trimming left V 10 bases short and J 8 bases short, with 20 bases between. Germline V CDR1 and CDR2: MNHEY, SVGAGI. The source is a woman aged 40-49 years with COVID-19, enrolled during active disease. The sequenced sample was peripheral blood. The chain couples TRBV6-5 to TRBJ1-2; no definite D call. The CDR3 sequence: CATQAVQVQGYTF. The CDR3 region has the DNA TGTGCCACCCAGGCCGTTCAAGTACAAGGCTACACCTTC.